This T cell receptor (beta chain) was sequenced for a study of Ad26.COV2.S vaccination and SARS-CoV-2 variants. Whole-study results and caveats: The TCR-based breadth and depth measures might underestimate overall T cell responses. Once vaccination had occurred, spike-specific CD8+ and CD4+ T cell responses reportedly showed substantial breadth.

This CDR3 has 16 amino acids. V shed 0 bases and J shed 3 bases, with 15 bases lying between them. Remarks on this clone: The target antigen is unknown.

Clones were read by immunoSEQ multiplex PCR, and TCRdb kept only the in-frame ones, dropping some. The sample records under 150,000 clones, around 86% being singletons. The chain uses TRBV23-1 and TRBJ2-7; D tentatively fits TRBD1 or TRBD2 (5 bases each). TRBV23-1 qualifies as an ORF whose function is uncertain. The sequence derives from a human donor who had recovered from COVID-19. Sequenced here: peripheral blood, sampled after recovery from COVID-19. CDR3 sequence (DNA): TGCGCCAGCAGTCAATCCGGGACCGAATATGGCTACGAGCAGTACTTC. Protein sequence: CASSQSGTEYGYEQYF.